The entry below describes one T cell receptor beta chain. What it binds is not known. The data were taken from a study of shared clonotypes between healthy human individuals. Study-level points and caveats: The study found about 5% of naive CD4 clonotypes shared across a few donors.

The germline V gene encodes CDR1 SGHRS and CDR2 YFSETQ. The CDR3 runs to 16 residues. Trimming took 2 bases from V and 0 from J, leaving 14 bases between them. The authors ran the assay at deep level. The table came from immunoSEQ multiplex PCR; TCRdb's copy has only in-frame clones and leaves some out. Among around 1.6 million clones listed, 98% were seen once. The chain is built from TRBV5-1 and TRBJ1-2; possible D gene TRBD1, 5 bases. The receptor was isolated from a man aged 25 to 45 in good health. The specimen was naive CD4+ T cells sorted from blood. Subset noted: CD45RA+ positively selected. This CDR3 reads CASSFGVGQANYGYTF. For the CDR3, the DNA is TGCGCCAGCAGCTTCGGGGTGGGGCAGGCTAACTATGGCTACACCTTC. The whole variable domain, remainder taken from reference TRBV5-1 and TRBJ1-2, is KAGVTQTPRYLIKTRGQQVTLSCSPISGHRSVSWYQQTPGQGLQFLFEYFSETQRNKGNFPGRFSGRQFSNSRSEMNVSTLELGDSALYLCASSFGVGQANYGYTFGSGTRLTVV.